This T cell receptor (beta chain) is from a study of CD8 T cells in ankylosing spondylitis. Whole-study results and caveats: What appeared characteristic of ankylosing spondylitis blood was a TCR beta motif of 7 or 8 highly homologous variants. Certain motif variants had earlier been reported in reactive arthritis synovial fluid and blood. CD8+ by phenotype, disease-linked clones were relatively rare in peripheral blood.

A note on this clonotype: Its antigen remains unknown.

This CDR3 has 13 residues. V lost 4 bases and J 5 bases, leaving 11 bases between the germline ends. A quantitative 5'-RACE method, one with molecular barcodes, was used to make TCR beta libraries. TCRdb processed the 5' RACE reads anew with MiXCR; each CDR3 protein has one entry. The profile shows 700,000 to 1,000,000 distinct CDR3 sequences, 10% to 15% of them singletons. This sequence was found in a male donor with ankylosing spondylitis. The sequenced sample consisted of blood, either unsorted or a sorted T cell fraction (not recorded which). This chain connects TRBV12-3 or TRBV12-4 to TRBJ2-5; no firm D call. In DNA, the CDR3 is TGTGCCAGCAGTTATCTAAAAGTGGAGACCCAGTACTTC. This translates into CASSYLKVETQYF.